The 12 T cell receptor beta chains presented below share a single source sample, sequenced in a study of response to subunit inactivated influenza vaccine. From the RT-PCR reads, TCRdb called clonotypes with MiXCR, one entry per CDR3 protein. The sample carries more than 500,000 distinct CDR3 sequences, over 9% recorded once. The sample also formed part of further work on T cells expressing NK-cell markers. As reported in that work: Researchers built TCR beta cDNA using 5'RACE template switching with UMIs.

The starting material was PBMCs from blood, obtained on the day of vaccination. The receptors shown here come from a man aged 50-59 years who received an inactivated influenza vaccine.

The table lists this clonotype with many counts. V and J are TRBV20-1 and TRBJ1-4, with TRBD1 identical over 9 bases. Trimming took 5 bases from V and 5 from J; bases not matched to a gene: 6. Germline V gene lookup returns CDR1 DFQATT and CDR2 SNEGSKA (reference sequence). The CDR3 is 14 residues long. The CDR3 nucleotides are TGCAGTGCTCCAAGGACAGGGGCAAATGAAAAACTGTTTTTT. Translation: CSAPRTGANEKLFF.

The rearrangement links TRBV15 to TRBJ1-4, with 8 bases that match TRBD1. CDR3 length equals 18 residues. J gave up 0 bases and V 5 bases, and 11 bases lay outside the gene matches. Per the germline V gene, CDR1 is LNHNV and CDR2 is YYDKDF (reference sequence). In DNA form, the CDR3 reads TGTGCCACCAGCTCCGGGACAGGACGCTACGCAACTAATGAAAAACTGTTTTTT. Amino acids: CATSSGTGRYATNEKLFF.

This chain links TRBV6-1 with TRBJ2-1, with TRBD2 matching over 10 bases. With V trimmed by 10 bases and J by 7 bases, 13 bases remained unmatched. Germline-derived CDR1 and CDR2 are MNHNS and SASEGT. The CDR3 length is 15 residues. CDR3 sequence: CATTGASGRGNEQFF. The CDR3 DNA is TGTGCCACCACAGGGGCTAGCGGGAGAGGGAATGAGCAGTTCTTC.

V usage is TRBV3-1 and J usage is TRBJ2-5; D is uncertain. The CDR3 sequence is 15 residues long. Germline V CDR1 and CDR2: LGHDT, YNNKEL (reference sequence). The germline V and J ends were trimmed by 5 bases and 2 bases, with 15 bases remaining between them. In DNA form, the CDR3 reads TGTGCCAGCAGCGCAAAAAGTGTTGGGCAAGAGACCCAGTACTTC. This codes for CASSAKSVGQETQYF.

This clonotype turned up a few times. The chain joins TRBV28 to TRBJ2-7; 9 bases agree with TRBD1. The CDR3 runs to 14 residues. From germline, CDR1 is MDHEN and CDR2 SYDVKM. The V and J ends lost 5 bases and 4 bases, in that order; junction bases with no gene match: 6. Here the CDR3 reads CASSQQGALYEQYF. The CDR3 DNA follows: TGTGCCAGCAGTCAACAGGGGGCCCTTTACGAGCAGTACTTC.

CDR3 sequence: CASSQDRSPYNEQFF. CDR3 sequence (DNA): TGTGCCAGCAGCCAAGACAGGTCCCCCTACAATGAGCAGTTCTTC. The chain uses TRBV14 and TRBJ2-1; D remains unclear. Germline CDR1 SGHDN, CDR2 FVKESK. The CDR3 is 15 residues long. V dropped 0 bases and J dropped 2 bases, with 8 bases sitting between them. Combining the CDR3 with reference TRBV14 and TRBJ2-1 gives the whole variable domain EAGVTQFPSHSVIEKGQTVTLRCDPISGHDNLYWYRRVMGKEIKFLLHFVKESKQDESGMPNNRFLAERTGGTYSTLKVQPAELEDSGVYFCASSQDRSPYNEQFFGPGTRLTVL.

The chain joins TRBV14 to TRBJ2-7, with 13 bases fitting TRBD2. Trimming took 5 bases from V and 4 from J; bases not matched to a gene: 11. The CDR3 has 17 amino acids. Germline V gene sequence: CDR1 SGHDN, CDR2 FVKESK. The chain's CDR3 is CASSGPRTSGSWYEQYF. CDR3 DNA sequence: TGTGCCAGCAGCGGTCCAAGGACTAGCGGGAGTTGGTACGAGCAGTACTTC.

This chain connects TRBV6-1 to TRBJ1-4; TRBD1 matches at 8 bases. Germline assignment: CDR1 MNHNS and CDR2 SASEGT. The CDR3 is made up of 15 amino acids. J lost 9 bases, V lost 6 bases, and 12 bases had no gene match. The CDR3 is CASSSGGTGGQKLFF. The CDR3 bases are TGTGCCAGCAGCTCAGGGGGGACAGGAGGACAAAAACTGTTTTTT.

This clonotype was found a few times. The chain uses TRBV9 and TRBJ1-2; perhaps TRBD1 as D (5 bases). Trimming shortened V by 0 bases and J by 4 bases, and 16 bases separated the two germline ends. The CDR3 runs 16 residues. The germline gives CDR1 SGDLS, CDR2 YYNGEE. The CDR3 DNA follows: TGTGCCAGCAGCGTAGATCCATCCGGGACTCTCTATGGCTACACCTTC. Encoded protein: CASSVDPSGTLYGYTF.

The J gene is TRBJ2-3, the V gene TRBV29-1, with TRBD1 matching over 7 bases. The CDR3 totals 14 residues. Trimming took 3 bases from V and 3 from J; bases not matched to a gene: 6. Germline V lookup: CDR1 SQVTM, CDR2 ANQGSEA. CDR3 DNA: TGCAGCGTTGATCCGACAGGGAAAACAGATACGCAGTATTTT. The encoded protein is CSVDPTGKTDTQYF.

In this sample, this clonotype turned up a few times. This sequence joins TRBV25-1 and TRBJ2-7; a possible D gene is TRBD2 (6 bases). Germline assignment: CDR1 MGHDK and CDR2 SYGVNS. This CDR3 has 14 amino acids. Trimming removed 5 bases from V and 9 bases from J, with 20 bases in between. The CDR3 sequence: CASSTSTGGTAQYF. The DNA for the CDR3 is TGTGCCAGCAGTACTTCTACCGGGGGTACTGCGCAGTACTTC.

This clonotype was observed at least ten times. The chain employs TRBV2 and TRBJ1-2, with D perhaps matching TRBD1 (5 bases). Germline values: CDR1 SNHLY, CDR2 FYNNEI. The CDR3 has 13 amino acids. The V end lost 9 bases, the J end lost 0 bases, and 11 bases lay between the germline ends. The CDR3 sequence: CARLLGPNYGYTF. The CDR3, as DNA: TGTGCCAGACTATTGGGGCCTAACTATGGCTACACCTTC.